This paragraph covers one T cell receptor beta chain sequence. What it binds is not known. The V end was cut by 7 bases, the J end by 3 bases, with 12 bases between. The CDR3 sequence is 13 residues long. Germline values: CDR1 SNHLY, CDR2 FYNNEI. Repertoires were generated with immunoSEQ multiplex PCR, while TCRdb's copy carries only in-frame clones and drops some. The sample yields approximately 110,000 clones, approximately 90% seen once. The data are from a study of T cell responses to AZD1222 COVID-19 vaccine. Study results and limitations: A reported finding is that nearly half of spike-specific TCRs target unmutated variant regions. Most donors were white British, females outnumbered males, and clonal diversity was possibly underestimated.

The clonotype originates from an adult in good health. This sample comprised peripheral blood, obtained on day 0 of AZD1222 vaccination. The chain couples TRBV2 to TRBJ1-2; no reliable D call. The CDR3, as DNA: TGTGCCAGCATACAAGGGTACGACTATGGCTACACCTTC. Its protein is CASIQGYDYGYTF.